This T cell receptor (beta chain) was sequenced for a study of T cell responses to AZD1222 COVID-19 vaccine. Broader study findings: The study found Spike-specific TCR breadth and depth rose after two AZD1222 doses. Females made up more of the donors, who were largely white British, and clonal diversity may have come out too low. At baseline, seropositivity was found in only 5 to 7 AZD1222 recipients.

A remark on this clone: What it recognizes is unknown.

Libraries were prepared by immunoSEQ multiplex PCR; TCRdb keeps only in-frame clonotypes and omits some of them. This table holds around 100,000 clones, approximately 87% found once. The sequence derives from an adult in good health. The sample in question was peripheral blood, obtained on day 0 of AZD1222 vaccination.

As DNA, the CDR3 is TGTGCCAGCAGTGCAAGAGGGACAGGAGGGGCAAACTATGGCTACACCTTC. It specifies CASSARGTGGANYGYTF. The chain employs TRBV6-1 and TRBJ1-2, with 8 bases lining up with TRBD1. The V and J ends lost 4 bases and 2 bases, in that order; junction bases with no gene match: 12. The CDR3 has 17 residues. Per germline, CDR1 MNHNS and CDR2 SASEGT.